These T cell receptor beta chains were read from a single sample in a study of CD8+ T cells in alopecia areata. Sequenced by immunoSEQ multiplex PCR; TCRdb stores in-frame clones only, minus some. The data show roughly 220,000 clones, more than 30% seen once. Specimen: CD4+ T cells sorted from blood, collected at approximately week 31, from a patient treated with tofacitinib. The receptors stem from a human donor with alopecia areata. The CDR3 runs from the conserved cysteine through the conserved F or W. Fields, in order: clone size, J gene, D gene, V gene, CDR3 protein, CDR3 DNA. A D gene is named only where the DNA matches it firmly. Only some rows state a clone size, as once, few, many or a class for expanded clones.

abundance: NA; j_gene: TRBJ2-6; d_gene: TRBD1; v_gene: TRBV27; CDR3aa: CASTPGQGASGANVLTF; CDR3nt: TGTGCCAGCACCCCGGGACAGGGGGCGTCTGGGGCCAACGTCCTGACTTTC
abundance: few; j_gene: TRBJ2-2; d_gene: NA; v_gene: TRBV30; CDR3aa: CAWSPGVTGELFF; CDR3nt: TGTGCCTGGAGTCCAGGGGTTACCGGGGAGCTGTTTTTT
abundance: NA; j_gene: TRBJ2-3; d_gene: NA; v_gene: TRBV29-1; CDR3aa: CSVLPNGSTDTQYF; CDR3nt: TGCAGCGTTCTGCCTAACGGAAGCACAGATACGCAGTATTTT
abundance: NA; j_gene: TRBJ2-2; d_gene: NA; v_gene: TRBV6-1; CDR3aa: CASSRNSNTGELFF; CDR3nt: TGTGCCAGCAGCCGGAATTCCAACACCGGGGAGCTGTTTTTT
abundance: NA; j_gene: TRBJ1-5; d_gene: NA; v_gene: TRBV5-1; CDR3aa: CASSLAEGNQPQHF; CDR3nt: TGCGCCAGCAGCTTGGCAGAGGGCAATCAGCCCCAGCATTTT
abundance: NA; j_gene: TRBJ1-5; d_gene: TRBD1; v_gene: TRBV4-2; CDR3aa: CASSQGQGADQPQHF; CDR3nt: TGTGCCAGCAGCCAGGGACAGGGAGCGGATCAGCCCCAGCATTTT
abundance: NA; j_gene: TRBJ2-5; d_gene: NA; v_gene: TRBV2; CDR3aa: CASNAGLWAANNQETQYF; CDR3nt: TGTGCCAGCAACGCGGGCCTTTGGGCAGCTAACAACCAAGAGACCCAGTACTTC
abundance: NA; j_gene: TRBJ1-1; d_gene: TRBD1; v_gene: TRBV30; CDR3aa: CAGQVRGPEAFF; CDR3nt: TGTGCCGGACAGGTAAGGGGCCCTGAAGCTTTCTTT
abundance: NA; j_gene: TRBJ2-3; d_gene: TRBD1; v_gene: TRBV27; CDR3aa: CASSLAWTGSLDTQYF; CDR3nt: TGTGCCAGCAGTTTAGCCTGGACAGGATCATTAGATACGCAGTATTTT
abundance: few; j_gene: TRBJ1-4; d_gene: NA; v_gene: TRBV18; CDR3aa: CASSPRGEKLFF; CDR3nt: TGTGCCAGCTCACCACGCGGTGAAAAACTGTTTTTT
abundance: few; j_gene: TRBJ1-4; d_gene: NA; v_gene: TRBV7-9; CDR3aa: CASQRGATNEKLFF; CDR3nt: TGTGCCAGTCAAAGAGGGGCAACTAATGAAAAACTGTTTTTT
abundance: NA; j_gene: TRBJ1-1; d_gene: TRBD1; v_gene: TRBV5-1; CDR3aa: CASSLGQGAQAFF; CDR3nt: TGCGCCAGCAGCTTGGGACAGGGGGCGCAAGCTTTCTTT
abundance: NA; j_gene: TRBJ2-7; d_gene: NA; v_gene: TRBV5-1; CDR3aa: CASSLSGYEQYF; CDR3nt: TGCGCCAGCAGCTTGAGTGGTTACGAGCAGTACTTC
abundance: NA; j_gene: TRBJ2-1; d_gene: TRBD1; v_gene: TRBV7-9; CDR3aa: CASSFDRGLYNEQFF; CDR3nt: TGTGCCAGCAGCTTCGACAGGGGGCTTTACAATGAGCAGTTCTTC
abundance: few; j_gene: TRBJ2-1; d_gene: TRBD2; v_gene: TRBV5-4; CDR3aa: CASSLQAGGNEQFF; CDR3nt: TGTGCCAGCAGCTTACAAGCGGGAGGGAATGAGCAGTTCTTC
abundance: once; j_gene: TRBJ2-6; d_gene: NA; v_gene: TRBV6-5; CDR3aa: CASSYSLRPVLTF; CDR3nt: TGTGCCAGCAGTTACTCCCTGAGGCCGGTCCTGACTTTC
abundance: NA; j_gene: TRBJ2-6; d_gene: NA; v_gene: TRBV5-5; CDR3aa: CASRVSGANVLTF; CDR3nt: TGTGCCAGCAGGGTGTCAGGGGCCAACGTCCTGACTTTC
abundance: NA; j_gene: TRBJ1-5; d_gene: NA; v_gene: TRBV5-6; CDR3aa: CASSETGRNQPQHF; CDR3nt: TGTGCCAGCTCAGAAACGGGGCGCAATCAGCCCCAGCATTTT
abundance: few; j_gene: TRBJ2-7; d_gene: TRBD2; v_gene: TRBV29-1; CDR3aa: CSVEVSLAGAMYEQYF; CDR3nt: TGCAGCGTTGAAGTTAGTCTAGCGGGAGCGATGTACGAGCAGTACTTC
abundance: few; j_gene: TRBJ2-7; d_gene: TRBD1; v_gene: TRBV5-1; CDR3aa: CASSMDRGREQYF; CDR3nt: TGCGCCAGCAGCATGGACAGGGGGCGCGAGCAGTACTTC
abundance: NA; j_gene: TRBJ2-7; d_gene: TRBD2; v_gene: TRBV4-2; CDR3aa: CASSQEWSGGAYEQYF; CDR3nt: TGTGCCAGCAGCCAAGAATGGAGCGGGGGGGCCTACGAGCAGTACTTC
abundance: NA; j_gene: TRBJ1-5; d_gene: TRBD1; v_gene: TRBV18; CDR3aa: CASSFDRGTNQPQHF; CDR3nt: TGTGCCAGCTCATTTGACAGGGGAACTAATCAGCCCCAGCATTTT
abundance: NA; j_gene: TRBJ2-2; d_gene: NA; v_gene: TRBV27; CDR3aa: CASSQTELNTGELFF; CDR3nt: TGTGCCAGCAGCCAAACAGAGTTGAACACCGGGGAGCTGTTTTTT
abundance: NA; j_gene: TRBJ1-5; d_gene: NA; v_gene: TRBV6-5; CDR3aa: CASSYSWGGGQPQHF; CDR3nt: TGTGCCAGCAGTTACTCTTGGGGGGGCGGGCAGCCCCAGCATTTT
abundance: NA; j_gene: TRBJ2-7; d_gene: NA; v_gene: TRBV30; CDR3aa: CAWSTWDLAYEQYF; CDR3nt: TGTGCCTGGAGTACCTGGGATTTGGCCTACGAGCAGTACTTC
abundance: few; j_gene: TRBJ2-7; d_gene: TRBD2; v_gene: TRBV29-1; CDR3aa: CSVGTSGGEQYF; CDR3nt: TGCAGCGTTGGGACTAGCGGGGGAGAGCAGTACTTC
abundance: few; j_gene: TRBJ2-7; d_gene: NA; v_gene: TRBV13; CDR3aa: CASTLSSTEQYF; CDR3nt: TGTGCCAGCACCCTGAGTTCAACCGAGCAGTACTTC
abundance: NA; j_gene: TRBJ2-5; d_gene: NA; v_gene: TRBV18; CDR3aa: CASSPGEDETQYF; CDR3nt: TGTGCCAGCTCACCAGGGGAGGACGAGACCCAGTACTTC
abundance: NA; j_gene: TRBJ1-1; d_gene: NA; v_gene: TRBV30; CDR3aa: CAWSVYSQDTEAFF; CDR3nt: TGTGCCTGGAGTGTTTACAGCCAGGACACTGAAGCTTTCTTT
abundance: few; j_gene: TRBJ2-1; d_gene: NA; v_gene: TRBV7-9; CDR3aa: CASRSYNEQFF; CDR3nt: TGTGCCAGCAGGTCTTACAATGAGCAGTTCTTC
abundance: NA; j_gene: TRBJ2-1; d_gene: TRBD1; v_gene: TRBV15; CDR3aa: CATSYRDSQIF; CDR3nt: TGTGCCACCAGCTACCGGGACAGCCAGATCTTC
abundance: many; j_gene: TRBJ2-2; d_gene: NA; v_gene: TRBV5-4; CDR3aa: CASSLDRVTGELFF; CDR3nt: TGTGCCAGCAGCTTGGACAGGGTAACCGGGGAGCTGTTTTTT
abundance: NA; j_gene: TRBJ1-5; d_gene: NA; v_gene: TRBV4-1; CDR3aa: CASSQDRDRTPGSQHF; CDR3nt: TGCGCCAGCAGCCAAGATAGAGACAGGACTCCTGGGTCCCAGCATTTT
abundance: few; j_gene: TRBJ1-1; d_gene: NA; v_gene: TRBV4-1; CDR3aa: CASSQGRGLNTEAFF; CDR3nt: TGCGCCAGCAGCCAAGGTCGGGGATTGAACACTGAAGCTTTCTTT
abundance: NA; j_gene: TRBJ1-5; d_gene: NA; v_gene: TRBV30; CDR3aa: CAWSERQWYSNQPQHF; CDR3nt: TGTGCCTGGAGCGAAAGACAATGGTATAGCAATCAGCCCCAGCATTTT